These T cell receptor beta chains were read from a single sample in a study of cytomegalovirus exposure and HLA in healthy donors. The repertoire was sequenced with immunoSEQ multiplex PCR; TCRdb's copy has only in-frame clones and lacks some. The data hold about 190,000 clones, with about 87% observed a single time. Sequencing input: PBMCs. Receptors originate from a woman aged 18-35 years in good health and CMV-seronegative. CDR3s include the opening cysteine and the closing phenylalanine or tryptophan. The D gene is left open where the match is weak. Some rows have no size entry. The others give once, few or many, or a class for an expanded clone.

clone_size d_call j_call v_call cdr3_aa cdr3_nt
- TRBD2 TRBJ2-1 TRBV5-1 CASSPPSSGSFGEQFF TGCGCCAGCAGCCCCCCGAGTAGCGGGAGTTTTGGTGAGCAGTTCTTC
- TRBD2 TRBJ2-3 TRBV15 CATGLAGVGERQYF TGTGCCACCGGACTAGCGGGAGTCGGAGAACGGCAGTATTTT
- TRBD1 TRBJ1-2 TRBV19 CASTIRDRLDYGYTF TGTGCCAGTACCATAAGGGACAGGCTAGACTATGGCTACACCTTC
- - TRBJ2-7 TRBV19 CASSIAPGYEQYF TGTGCCAGTAGTATAGCCCCGGGCTACGAGCAGTACTTC
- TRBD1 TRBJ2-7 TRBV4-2 CASSQAGTGIHEQYF TGTGCCAGCAGCCAAGCCGGGACAGGGATCCACGAGCAGTACTTC
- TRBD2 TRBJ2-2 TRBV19 CASSITWTSGRAGELFF TGTGCCAGTAGTATAACTTGGACTAGCGGGAGAGCCGGGGAGCTGTTTTTT
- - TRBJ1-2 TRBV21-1 CATLGDSKYPNYGYTF TGTGCCACCCTAGGGGATTCCAAGTACCCTAACTATGGCTACACCTTC
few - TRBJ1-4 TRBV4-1 CASSQDQGATNEKLFF TGCGCCAGCAGCCAAGATCAGGGCGCAACTAATGAAAAACTGTTTTTT
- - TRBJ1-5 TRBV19 CASSESGRGNQPQHF TGTGCCAGTAGTGAAAGCGGACGCGGCAATCAGCCCCAGCATTTT
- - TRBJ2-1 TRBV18 CASPPTGRGIYNEQFF TGTGCCAGCCCACCTACCGGTAGGGGTATTTACAATGAGCAGTTCTTC